The sequence of this T cell receptor beta chain was determined in a study of blood T cells in healthy people across ages. V shed 7 bases, J shed 5 bases, and the junction held 7 bases outside the gene matches. CDR3 length: 13 residues. CDR1 and CDR2 (germline): WSHSY, SAAADI. The authors ran a second PCR of roughly 6 to 12 cycles using a sample-barcoded 5' primer and a J-beta primer mix. TCRdb redid the calling of the 5' RACE reads with MiXCR, one entry per CDR3 protein. The profile covers about 730,000 distinct CDR3 sequences, with roughly 43% appearing a single time and 20% to 25% taken by the ten largest. This clonotype was seen many times.

The sequence came from an older woman in good health. What was sequenced was blood. The rearrangement joins TRBV10-2 to TRBJ2-5; 7 positions match TRBD2. The CDR3 DNA follows: TGCGCCAGCACTCCTCGGGGAGGGGAGACCCAGTACTTC. This encodes CASTPRGGETQYF.